This T cell receptor beta chain was identified during a study of T cell changes during pregnancy in multiple sclerosis. The CDR3 contains 15 residues. CDR1 is MNHEY, CDR2 SVGAGI, per germline. V was pared by 4 bases and J by 5 bases, with 8 bases of the junction left unmatched. Clones were sequenced by immunoSEQ multiplex PCR, and TCRdb holds only the in-frame ones, with some missing. The data show tens of thousands of clones, roughly 93% seen once. The sequence derives from a female donor with multiple sclerosis, enrolled in a pregnancy study. This rearrangement joins TRBV6-5 to TRBJ2-1; 7 bases match TRBD2. This specimen consisted of peripheral blood, obtained after pregnancy. As DNA, the CDR3 is TGTGCCAGCAGTTCGGGACTATCGACGAACAATGAGCAGTTCTTC. It translates to CASSSGLSTNNEQFF.